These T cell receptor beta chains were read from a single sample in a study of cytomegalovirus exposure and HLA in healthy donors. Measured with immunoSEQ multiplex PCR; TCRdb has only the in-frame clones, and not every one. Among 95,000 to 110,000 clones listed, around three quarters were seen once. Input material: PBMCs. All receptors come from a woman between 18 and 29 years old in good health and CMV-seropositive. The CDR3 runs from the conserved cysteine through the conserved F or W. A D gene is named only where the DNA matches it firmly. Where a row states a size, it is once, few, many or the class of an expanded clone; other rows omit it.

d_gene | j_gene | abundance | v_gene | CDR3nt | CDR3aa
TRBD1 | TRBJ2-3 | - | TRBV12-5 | TGTGCTAGTGGTCCCACGGGACAGGGTAAAAATACGCAGTATTTT | CASGPTGQGKNTQYF
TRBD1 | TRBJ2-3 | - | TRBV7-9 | TGTGCCAGCAGCCCAAACAGGGGAACAGATACGCAGTATTTT | CASSPNRGTDTQYF
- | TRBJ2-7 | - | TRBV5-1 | TGCGCCAGCAGCTTAGCCGGAGGGGAGCAGTACTTC | CASSLAGGEQYF
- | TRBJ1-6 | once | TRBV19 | TGTGCCAGTAGTATCTATCAGGGCGGTAATTCACCCCTCCACTTT | CASSIYQGGNSPLHF
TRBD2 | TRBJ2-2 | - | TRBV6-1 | TGTGCCAGCAGTGGGGGGGTGGCGGGAGCGTCGACCGGGGAGCTGTTTTTT | CASSGGVAGASTGELFF
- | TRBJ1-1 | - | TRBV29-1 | TGCAGCGTGGCCTGGGCCACTGAAGCTTTCTTT | CSVAWATEAFF
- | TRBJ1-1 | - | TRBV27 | TGTGCCAGCAGTTTTGTACAGGGCGGTAAGAGCACTGAAGCTTTCTTT | CASSFVQGGKSTEAFF
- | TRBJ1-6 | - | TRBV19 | TGTGCCAGTAGTATAGGAGTCAGGGGCGGCTCACCCCTCCACTTT | CASSIGVRGGSPLHF
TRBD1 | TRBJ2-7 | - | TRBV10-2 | TGCGCCAGCAGAGAAACAGGGGTCAACTACGAGCAGTACTTC | CASRETGVNYEQYF
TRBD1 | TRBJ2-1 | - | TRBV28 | TGTGCCAGCAGCCCGCGGACAGGGTTTCGCTACAATGAGCAGTTCTTC | CASSPRTGFRYNEQFF
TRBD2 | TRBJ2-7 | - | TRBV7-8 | TGTGCCAGCAGCTTAACAGAGGTAGGACTAGCGGGCTACGAGCAGTACTTC | CASSLTEVGLAGYEQYF
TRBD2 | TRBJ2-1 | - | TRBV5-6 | TGTGCCAGCACCCCCAGGGCGGGAGACCCCAATGAGCAGTTCTTC | CASTPRAGDPNEQFF
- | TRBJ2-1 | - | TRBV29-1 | TGCAGCGTTGATGGGCGCCGTGAGCAGTTCTTC | CSVDGRREQFF
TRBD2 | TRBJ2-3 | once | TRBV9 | TGTGCCAGCAGCGTAGCTCTAGCGGACCCGGGGGCAGATACGCAGTATTTT | CASSVALADPGADTQYF
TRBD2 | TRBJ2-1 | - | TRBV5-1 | TGCGCCAGCAACCAATTAGCGGGAGTTGGAAATGAGCAGTTCTTC | CASNQLAGVGNEQFF
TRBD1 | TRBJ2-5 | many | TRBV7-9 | TGTGCCAGCAGCCCACCTCCGGGACAGGTATTCGGAGAGACCCAGTACTTC | CASSPPPGQVFGETQYF
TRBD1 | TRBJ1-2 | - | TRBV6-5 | TGTGCCAGCAGTTACTCGACCCGACAGGGGGGCTATGGCTACACCTTC | CASSYSTRQGGYGYTF
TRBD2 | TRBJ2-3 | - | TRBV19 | TGTGCCAGTAGCCCGGGACTAGCGGGAGGGACGAGTAGGATCGCAGATACGCAGTATTTT | CASSPGLAGGTSRIADTQYF
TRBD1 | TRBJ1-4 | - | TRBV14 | TGTGCCACCGGGGGACAGACGGAGGAAAAACTGTTTTTT | CATGGQTEEKLFF
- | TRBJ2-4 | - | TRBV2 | TGTGCCAGCACAACAGCTAACAAAAACATTCAGTACTTC | CASTTANKNIQYF
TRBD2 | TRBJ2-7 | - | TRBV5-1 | TGCGCCAGCAGCCCGGGACTAGCGGACTACGAGCAGTACTTC | CASSPGLADYEQYF
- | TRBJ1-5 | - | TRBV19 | TGTGCCAGTAGTATAGAGGCTGTTGGGGCGAATCAGCCCCAGCATTTT | CASSIEAVGANQPQHF
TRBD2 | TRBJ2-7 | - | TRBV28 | TGTGCCAGCAGTCCCACTAGCGGCTCCTACGAGCAGTACTTC | CASSPTSGSYEQYF
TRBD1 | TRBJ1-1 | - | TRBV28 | TGTGCCAGCAGAGACGGGACAGGAGCCACTGAAGCTTTCTTT | CASRDGTGATEAFF
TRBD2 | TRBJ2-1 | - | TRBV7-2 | TGTGCCAGCAGCTTCTCACTAGCGGGAGGGCGGACCGGGAATGAGCAGTTCTTC | CASSFSLAGGRTGNEQFF
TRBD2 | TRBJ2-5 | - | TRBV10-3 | TGTGCCACGGCCGGGGGGTCAGAACAAGAGACCCAGTACTTC | CATAGGSEQETQYF
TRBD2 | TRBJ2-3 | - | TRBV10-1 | TGCGCCAGCAGTGGGATAGCGGGAGGTACAGATACGCAGTATTTT | CASSGIAGGTDTQYF
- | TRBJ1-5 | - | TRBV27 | TGTGCCAGCAGTTTACAGGACAATCAGCCCCAGCATTTT | CASSLQDNQPQHF
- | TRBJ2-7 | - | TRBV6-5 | TGTGCCAGCACCCCAGGGTCCTCCTACGAGCAGTACTTC | CASTPGSSYEQYF
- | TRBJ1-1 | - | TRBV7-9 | TGTGCCAGCAGCTTAGGGCAGGTATTCGGGAACACTGAAGCTTTCTTT | CASSLGQVFGNTEAFF
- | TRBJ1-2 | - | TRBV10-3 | TGTGCCGCGGACTCCTTCGGGGGGGCTGGCTACACCTTC | CAADSFGGAGYTF
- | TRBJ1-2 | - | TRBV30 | TGTGCCTGGACTCTCCGGGACACTGGAAGCTACACCTTC | CAWTLRDTGSYTF
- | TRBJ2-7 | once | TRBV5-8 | TGTGCCAGCCAGACTTGGGTGGTGCGGGACCCAAAATCTTACGAGCAGTACTTC | CASQTWVVRDPKSYEQYF
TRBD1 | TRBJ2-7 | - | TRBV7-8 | TGTGCCAGCAGCACTCGGACAGGTGGTCACGAGCAGTACTTC | CASSTRTGGHEQYF
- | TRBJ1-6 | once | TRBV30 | TGTGCCTGGAGTGCCCCTGACAGGTATTCACCCCTCCACTTT | CAWSAPDRYSPLHF
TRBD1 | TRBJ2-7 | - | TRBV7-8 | TGTGCCAGCAGCGGCCCCGGGACAGGGGGCGATCCCTACGAGCAGTACTTC | CASSGPGTGGDPYEQYF
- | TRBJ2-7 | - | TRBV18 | TGTGCCAGCTCACCACCGGGGGCTCGCGAGCAGTACTTC | CASSPPGAREQYF
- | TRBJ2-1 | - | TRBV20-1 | TGCAGTGCTAGAGACAGGTTCTTC | CSARDRFF
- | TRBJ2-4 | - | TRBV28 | TGTGCCAGCAGACCTACCCCAGGGGTTGGAGGAAACATTCAGTACTTC | CASRPTPGVGGNIQYF
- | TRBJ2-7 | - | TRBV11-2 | TGTGCCAGCAGCTTAGGGCGGGGAGCCTACGAGCAGTACTTC | CASSLGRGAYEQYF
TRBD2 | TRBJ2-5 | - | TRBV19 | TGTGCCAGTAGCCGGGAGACTAGCGGGAGGTCAGGAGAGACCCAGTACTTC | CASSRETSGRSGETQYF
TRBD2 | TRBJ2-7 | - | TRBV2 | TGTGCCAGCAGTGAAATTAGCGGGAGGGGGTTCGGGCAGTACTTC | CASSEISGRGFGQYF
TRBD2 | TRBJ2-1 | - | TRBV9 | TGTGCCAGCAGCGTCAAGCGGGAGTCCCACAATGAGCAGTTCTTC | CASSVKRESHNEQFF
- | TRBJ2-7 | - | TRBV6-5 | TGTGCCAGCAGCCTAGGAGGGGGCGCGAACTACGAGCAGTACTTC | CASSLGGGANYEQYF